This TCR beta chain emerged from a study of shared clonotypes between healthy human individuals (TCRdb year 2020). Background for the entire study: The cohort comprised a couple of women and a few men aged 18 to 49 years. For each donor, CD4 naive and CD4 memory were each given three plates, CD8 naive was given two plates, and CD8 memory was given one plate. To estimate repertoire size and how much clonotype sharing occurs between individuals, the study deeply sequenced the blood TCR repertoires of several healthy adults. To increase sequencing depth and limit assay-specific biases, TCR repertoire library preparation and sequencing were carried out by different laboratories using diverse techniques. Between about 0.8 and 9 billion PBMCs per donor were obtained by leukapheresis. Study-wide conclusions, independent of this receptor: Even with the large sequencing depth, rarefaction of the sorted-subset datasets indicated that sequencing was incomplete. Naive subsets generally had larger estimated clonotype richness than memory subsets did. Pairwise subsampling led to the expectation that sequencing depth would affect the degree of clonotype sharing among donors. Only blood was sampled, and tissue TCR repertoires likely differ from those in blood. Because the study included a small number of donors, the genetic and exposure-history diversity represented was limited. Roughly 5.2% of naive CD4, 3.5% of naive CD8, approximately 2% of memory CD4, and 0.4% of memory CD8 clonotypes were shared across several donors. Clonotypes shared by all four sorted-subset donors showed higher generation probabilities than non-shared clonotypes.

V is clipped by 4 bases and J by 0 bases, and the sequence between their germline boundaries is 13 bases long. The CDR3 contains 16 residues, cysteine and phenylalanine counted. CDR3 DNA only is kept here, 48 bases in frame from base 1. The germline V gene (reference sequence) supplies CDR1 GTSNPN and CDR2 SVGIG. The donors were healthy, HIV-negative adults with no recently reported acute infections or vaccinations. All donors were Caucasian adults living in Nashville, Tennessee, USA. CD4+ T cells were enriched by magnetic negative selection; naive cells were then positively selected on CD45RA, and the negative fraction formed the memory subset. After blood collection by leukapheresis, PBMCs were isolated using Ficoll-Histopaque density gradient centrifugation and then cryopreserved in the vapor phase of liquid nitrogen. Analytical flow cytometry was used to check the purity and quantity of each magnetically sorted T cell population. From each sorted fraction, genomic DNA was isolated and quantified by UV absorbance on a Nanodrop 2000c.

As concerns this clone: This clone's antigen is unknown. No much larger clone exists at a distance of one base, and base qualities are not known.

TCR CDR3 regions were amplified from genomic DNA by multiplex PCR using the deep immunoSEQ assay. Extracted genomic DNA from each cell subset was spread evenly across all wells of several immunoSEQ 96-well plates, with each plate serving as a replicate. For sorted subsets, each replicate PCR was loaded with around 200 ng genomic DNA, equivalent to approximately 33,000 T cell genomes. The purified libraries were quantified using a Qubit 3.0 fluorometer, sized with a Bioanalyzer 2100, and then quantified again using the KAPA Library Quantification kit. Each immunoSEQ 96-well plate was sequenced on its own single-read 150-cycle Illumina NextSeq 550 flow cell. On the authors' methods: Because the immunoSEQ output included only junctional sequences and no quality scores, the filtering could not be the same as the filtering used for full-length reads. Sequences were annotated with PyIR, a Python wrapper for IgBLAST v1.9, and V/J genes and CDR3 were assigned using IMGT germline references. Reads were removed for weak V/J assignments (E-value above 1e-6), missing CDR3, stop codons, out-of-frame junctions, or ambiguous translated residues. V3J clonotypes were defined as sequences sharing the same inferred V gene, J gene, and CDR3 amino acid sequence. To compute the percentage overlap between repertoires, the number of shared unique clonotypes was divided by the size of the smaller repertoire. Richness of each repertoire was evaluated using RTK rarefaction, the Chao1 estimator, and Recon v2.1 estimates of unobserved clonotypes. For all TCRbeta clonotypes obtained by the gDNA method from four donors, generation probabilities were computed with OLGA. Here the immuneACCESS table is served through TCRdb, limited to in-frame sequences with V and J called. Missing clones are a known gap in these copies; in checked studies unresolved V genes cover under half, and the rest lacks a known reason. V, J and clone size were drawn from that table, and D and trimming were deduced from the DNA. The sample yields some 2,100,000 clones; approximately 96% were counted once. 0.13% of the sample is held by the ten biggest clonotypes.

The chain employs TRBV30 and TRBJ2-6; the D region possibly corresponds to TRBD1 (5 bases align). The specimen was naive CD4+ T cells sorted from blood. The sample's cell subset or site, from its label and the paper: CD45RA+ positively selected. The sequence was collected from a young man in good health. The sequenced DNA: TGTGCCTGGACGAATCAGGGCCGCTCTGGGGCCAACGTCCTGACTTTC. Translation gives CAWTNQGRSGANVLTF.